What follows are 21 T cell receptor beta chains derived from one specimen sequenced in a study of OX40 agonist ivuxolimab in advanced cancers. The protocol was immunoSEQ multiplex PCR, while the TCRdb copy is restricted to in-frame clones and leaves out a portion. The repertoire holds 64,000 or so clones, with 65% to 90% as singletons. The sequencing here drew on CD4+ or CD8+ T cells sorted from blood, taken in a trial of the OX40 agonist ivuxolimab. These TCRs come from an adult with an advanced solid tumor such as melanoma, head and neck, liver or kidney cancer.

J is TRBJ2-1 and V is TRBV10-3, with D perhaps matching TRBD1 (6 bases). There are 15 residues in the CDR3. V lost 9 bases and J 5 bases, leaving 20 bases between the germline ends. Germline V gives CDR1 ENHRY, CDR2 SYGVKD. This chain's CDR3 is CAIYDPRGGNNEQFF. The DNA for the CDR3 is TGTGCCATATATGATCCGCGAGGGGGAAACAATGAGCAGTTCTTC.

The genes are TRBV2 and TRBJ1-4; TRBD1 matches at 7 bases. Germline values: CDR1 SNHLY, CDR2 FYNNEI. With 7 bases clipped from V and 0 bases from J, the junction kept 11 bases outside the gene matches. The CDR3 totals 17 residues. The chain's CDR3 is CASIPYTQGATNEKLFF. The CDR3, as DNA: TGTGCCAGCATTCCGTACACTCAGGGGGCAACTAATGAAAAACTGTTTTTT. Together with reference TRBV2 and TRBJ1-4, the CDR3 gives the full variable domain: EPEVTQTPSHQVTQMGQEVILRCVPISNHLYFYWYRQILGQKVEFLVSFYNNEISEKSEIFDDQFSVERPDGSNFTLKIRSTKLEDSAMYFCASIPYTQGATNEKLFFGSGTQLSVL.

The chain employs TRBV27 and TRBJ1-6; D is possibly TRBD1 (5 bases). The CDR3 totals 14 residues. Between the trimmed V and J ends, which lost 5 bases and 13 bases, there was a span of 18 bases. Germline loops: CDR1 MNHEY, CDR2 SMNVEV (reference sequence). For the CDR3, the DNA is TGTGCCAGCAGTCGAGACAGTCGTGGGGGGCCCCTCCACTTT. Translated: CASSRDSRGGPLHF.

The V and J genes are TRBV18 and TRBJ2-7, with 7 bases that match TRBD1. Germline trimming cut 5 bases from V and 4 bases from J; bases unmatched to any gene: 8. CDR3 length equals 14 residues. Germline lookup yields CDR1 KGHSH and CDR2 LQKENI. The CDR3 sequence: CASSNGKGAYEQYF. CDR3 in DNA: TGTGCCAGCTCAAACGGTAAGGGGGCGTACGAGCAGTACTTC.

This chain links TRBV7-3 with TRBJ2-2, with 8 bases fitting TRBD2. Looked up from germline, CDR1 is SGHTA and CDR2 is FQGTGA. The CDR3 is 15 amino acids. J was trimmed by 2 bases and V by 3 bases; bases with no gene match: 2. CDR3 DNA sequence: TGTGCCAGCAGCTTTAGCGGGGCCAACACCGGGGAGCTGTTTTTT. Translating it yields CASSFSGANTGELFF.

The count of this clone is one. CDR3 amino acids: CASSVEPITQRQYF. The CDR3 nucleotides are TGTGCCAGCAGTGTCGAACCGATCACACAGAGGCAGTACTTC. The rearrangement links TRBV6-1 to TRBJ2-7; D is undetermined. Germline V gene lookup returns CDR1 MNHNS and CDR2 SASEGT. The length of the CDR3 is 14 residues. Trimming left V 4 bases short and J 9 bases short, with 19 bases between.

This clone is medium-sized (0.01 to 0.1%) by share. The genes are TRBV7-9 and TRBJ2-3, with 14 bases fitting TRBD2. V lost 6 bases to trimming and J lost 4 bases; unmatched junction nucleotides: 3. The CDR3 has 15 amino acids. From germline, CDR1 is SEHNR and CDR2 FQNEAQ (reference sequence). The CDR3 DNA is TGTGCCAGCAGACCGGGACTAGCGGGAGCAGATACGCAGTATTTT. This encodes CASRPGLAGADTQYF. Complete variable domain (other parts from reference TRBV7-9 and TRBJ2-3): DTGVSQNPRHKITKRGQNVTFRCDPISEHNRLYWYRQTLGQGPEFLTYFQNEAQLEKSRLLSDRFSAERPKGSFSTLEIQRTEQGDSAMYLCASRPGLAGADTQYFGPGTRLTVL.

This CDR3 is CASRRGRGRNQPQHF. The CDR3 region has the DNA TGTGCCAGCCGGAGGGGGAGGGGACGCAATCAGCCCCAGCATTTT. The rearrangement joins TRBV6-5 to TRBJ1-5; D might be TRBD1 (6 bases). CDR3 length: 15 amino acids. Trimming pared 8 bases from V and 2 bases from J, leaving 16 bases between. CDR1 MNHEY and CDR2 SVGAGI come from the germline V gene.

This clone was observed a single time. The CDR3 loop reads CASSRSGGLSYNEQFF. DNA for the CDR3: TGTGCCAGCAGCCGCAGCGGGGGTCTATCCTACAATGAGCAGTTCTTC. V gene TRBV9 combines with J gene TRBJ2-1; 8 bases map to TRBD2. Per the germline V gene, CDR1 is SGDLS and CDR2 is YYNGEE. The CDR3 totals 16 residues. Trimming took 4 bases from V and 1 from J; bases not matched to a gene: 7.

CDR3 region: CASSGGGPQETQYF. DNA for the CDR3: TGTGCCAGCAGTGGTGGGGGCCCCCAAGAGACCCAGTACTTC. V gene TRBV6-1 combines with J gene TRBJ2-5; possible D gene TRBD1, 6 bases. Trimming stripped 4 bases from V and 1 base from J, with 10 bases between. Germline lookup yields CDR1 MNHNS and CDR2 SASEGT. CDR3 length equals 14 residues.

The V gene is TRBV15, the J gene TRBJ1-3; D is undetermined. Between the trimmed V and J ends, which lost 8 bases and 0 bases, there was a span of 8 bases. CDR3 length: 13 amino acids. The germline gives CDR1 LNHNV, CDR2 YYDKDF (reference sequence). The CDR3 sequence: CATAPSSGNTIYF. The CDR3, as DNA: TGTGCCACCGCCCCTAGCTCTGGAAACACCATATATTTT.

This chain links TRBV7-7 with TRBJ1-1; D possibly corresponds to TRBD1 (6 bases). Germline V CDR1 and CDR2: SSHAT, FNYEAQ (reference sequence). V was trimmed by 6 bases and J by 2 bases, leaving 10 bases between them. This CDR3 region has 13 residues. The CDR3 is CASSMDRNTEAFF. DNA of the CDR3: TGTGCCAGCAGTATGGACAGAAACACTGAAGCTTTCTTT.

The V call is TRBV19, the J call TRBJ2-5, with 11 bases identical to TRBD2. Germline V gene data show CDR1 as LNHDA and CDR2 as SQIVND (reference sequence). The trim removed 6 bases at V and 2 bases at J, leaving 5 bases unmatched. The CDR3 totals 15 residues. The CDR3 spells CASRPIAGGQETQYF. CDR3 nucleotide sequence: TGTGCCAGTAGACCCATAGCGGGAGGGCAAGAGACCCAGTACTTC.

The V and J genes are TRBV18 and TRBJ2-5, with TRBD2 matching over 11 bases. V shed 0 bases, J shed 4 bases, and the junction held 1 base outside the gene matches. The CDR3 spans 15 residues. CDR1 is KGHSH, CDR2 LQKENI, per germline. The CDR3 loop reads CASSPPGLAGETQYF. The CDR3 DNA sequence: TGTGCCAGCTCACCACCCGGACTAGCGGGAGAGACCCAGTACTTC.

The chain couples TRBV2 to TRBJ2-5; TRBD1 agrees at 9 bases. The CDR3 sequence is 17 residues long. CDR1 is SNHLY and CDR2 is FYNNEI in the germline V gene. The ends lost 5 bases at V and 9 bases at J; junction bases unmatched: 19. CDR3 sequence (DNA): TGTGCCAGCAGTCCTCTTTGGGGGACAGGGTCCCCCCAGGCCCAGTACTTC. Protein: CASSPLWGTGSPQAQYF.

The CDR3 bases are TGTGCCACCAGCAGAGGTGGTACCGGGACCCAAGGCGAGCAGTACTTC. Protein: CATSRGGTGTQGEQYF. The J gene is TRBJ2-7, the V gene TRBV15; D assignment may be TRBD1 or TRBD2 (5 bases each). Germline CDR1 LNHNV, CDR2 YYDKDF (reference sequence). Between the trimmed V and J ends, which lost 1 base and 6 bases, there was a span of 19 bases. The CDR3 is 16 amino acids.

The CDR3 DNA is TGTGCCAGCACCGGTCGTAGGGGGCGCGGGTCTTATAATTCACCCCTCCACTTT. Translation: CASTGRRGRGSYNSPLHF. The genes are TRBV2 and TRBJ1-6; TRBD1 matches 7 bases. Germline V gives CDR1 SNHLY, CDR2 FYNNEI. Trimming at V came to 7 bases and at J to 4 bases, leaving 16 bases not matched to a gene. The CDR3 runs 18 residues.

This chain links TRBV7-3 with TRBJ2-2; D is possibly TRBD1 (5 bases). CDR1 SGHTA and CDR2 FQGTGA come from the germline V gene. V lost 5 bases, J lost 7 bases, and 14 bases lay in between. This CDR3 comprises 14 residues. CDR3 region: CASSPSQGGGELFF. In DNA form, the CDR3 reads TGTGCCAGCAGCCCCTCGCAGGGTGGCGGGGAGCTGTTTTTT.

The chain employs TRBV9 and TRBJ2-1; tentative D call: TRBD2 (7 bases). The germline CDR1 and CDR2 sequences are SGDLS and YYNGEE. The CDR3 has 15 amino acids. Trimming shortened V by 6 bases and J by 0 bases, and 13 bases separated the two germline ends. DNA of the CDR3: TGTGCCAGCACCGCCGGGGGGCGCTCCTACAATGAGCAGTTCTTC. Its translation: CASTAGGRSYNEQFF. Full variable domain (remainder filled in from reference TRBV9 and TRBJ2-1): DSGVTQTPKHLITATGQRVTLRCSPRSGDLSVYWYQQSLDQGLQFLIQYYNGEERAKGNILERFSAQQFPDLHSELNLSSLELGDSALYFCASTAGGRSYNEQFFGPGTRLTVL.

V gene TRBV6-1 combines with J gene TRBJ1-4, with 7 bases identical to TRBD1. The V segment lost 6 bases and the J segment 4 bases; nucleotides outside the gene matches: 8. The CDR3 length is 15 residues. Germline V CDR1 and CDR2: MNHNS, SASEGT. CDR3 in DNA: TGTGCCAGCAGAAAAGGGGGACAGTATAATGAAAAACTGTTTTTT. This codes for CASRKGGQYNEKLFF.

This clone was seen once. The genes are TRBV7-9 and TRBJ2-7, with TRBD2 matching over 12 bases. V trimming: 5 bases; J trimming: 4 bases; junction bases outside the gene matches: 9. Germline V CDR1 and CDR2: SEHNR, FQNEAQ (reference sequence). This CDR3 has 16 amino acids. CDR3 residues: CASSRGTSGLRYEQYF. The CDR3 nucleotides read TGTGCCAGCAGCCGAGGGACTAGCGGGCTTCGGTACGAGCAGTACTTC. Full variable domain (rest looked up from reference TRBV7-9 and TRBJ2-7): DTGVSQNPRHKITKRGQNVTFRCDPISEHNRLYWYRQTLGQGPEFLTYFQNEAQLEKSRLLSDRFSAERPKGSFSTLEIQRTEQGDSAMYLCASSRGTSGLRYEQYFGPGTRLTVT.